The present TCR beta chain was sequenced within a study of T cell repertoires in cytomegalovirus infection. Overall study context: CMV infection plus the matching HLA type was flagged by public TCR beta signatures.

The germline gives CDR1 SGHRS, CDR2 YFSETQ. The junction had 8 bases not matched to a gene; V was cut back by 4 bases and J by 8 bases. The CDR3 spans 14 residues. MiXCR was run by TCRdb on the reads, yielding one entry per CDR3 protein. Of 150,000 to 200,000 distinct CDR3 sequences in the sample, about 30% are singletons; the top ten hold 31%. The study, taken as a whole, reports: What dominated the ex vivo response were HLA-C-restricted CMV-specific TCR beta clonotypes. CMV carriers with the relevant HLA were identified by cumulative public TCR beta family frequency.

This clonotype was seen a handful of times. Its matching antigen is unknown. The chain has TRBV5-1 and TRBJ1-4; 7 nucleotides agree with TRBD1. The sample comprised PBMCs. This clonotype originated in a human donor in good health (CMV status not recorded). Some clones in this sample may be carry-over from other donors' samples. CDR3 in amino acids: CASSPTGRYEKLFF. The CDR3 region has the DNA TGCGCCAGCAGCCCGACAGGGAGATACGAAAAACTGTTTTTT.